What follows are 8 T cell receptor beta chains derived from one specimen sequenced in a study of human T cells and chemical hapten exposure. As for time point: pre-sensitization, week 0. Described treatment: therapeutic diphenylcyclopropenone sensitization with weekly scalp DPC. From the RACE reads, TCRdb called clonotypes with MiXCR, one entry per CDR3 protein. The data contain around 300,000 distinct CDR3 sequences, around 5.5% of them singletons. The specimen comprised whole blood, sampled in connection with sensitization to the hapten diphenylcyclopropenone (DPC). Receptors were obtained from a woman younger than 35 with alopecia areata. Some clones in this sample may be carry-over from other donors' samples.

This clonotype was counted only a few times. The chain links TRBV7-2 to TRBJ1-5; 8 nucleotides agree with TRBD1. Germline-derived CDR1 and CDR2 are SGHTA and FQGNSA. The CDR3 spans 16 residues. V dropped 5 bases and J dropped 1; count of bases not matched to a gene: 7. The CDR3 bases are TGTGCCAGCAGCCGTGGACAGGGTCTAAGCAATCAGCCCCAGCATTTT. Translated: CASSRGQGLSNQPQHF.

This clonotype came up many times. The chain recombines TRBV7-2 with TRBJ2-6; D unclear. The CDR3 length is 17 residues. Germline V gene sequence: CDR1 SGHTA, CDR2 FQGNSA. V dropped 1 base and J dropped 0 bases, with 10 bases sitting between them. The CDR3, as DNA: TGTGCCAGCAGCTTAGTCGAGAGTCACTCTGGGGCCAACGTCCTGACTTTC. This codes for CASSLVESHSGANVLTF.

V usage is TRBV5-1 and J usage is TRBJ2-7; possibly TRBD2 for D (6 bases). Trimming took off 4 bases at V and 4 bases at J, with 18 bases between the two ends. Looked up from germline, CDR1 is SGHRS and CDR2 is YFSETQ. CDR3 length: 15 amino acids. In DNA, the CDR3 is TGCGCCAGCAGCCCGGGGGTCTTTAGGCTGTACGAGCAGTACTTC. Protein product: CASSPGVFRLYEQYF.

This clonotype was observed many times. The chain combines TRBV10-3 with TRBJ2-1, with D hard to call. CDR3 length equals 14 residues. The germline CDR1 and CDR2 sequences are ENHRY and SYGVKD. Trimming cost V 7 bases and J 6 bases, with 16 bases left between them. CDR3 residues: CAINPGVLSNEQFF. DNA of the CDR3: TGTGCCATCAACCCTGGGGTTTTATCCAATGAGCAGTTCTTC.

This clonotype was counted a few times. This chain uses TRBV20-1 with TRBJ2-3; unclear D gene. This CDR3 is built from 17 residues. CDR1 is DFQATT and CDR2 is SNEGSKA in the germline V gene (reference sequence). The V and J ends lost 1 base and 5 bases respectively, with 22 bases between them. The CDR3 nucleotides are TGCAGTGCTAGAGCAATTCAGGCTTACTTCAGCCTAGATACGCAGTATTTT. It specifies CSARAIQAYFSLDTQYF.

Only a few counts were recorded for this clonotype. The V and J genes are TRBV4-3 and TRBJ1-3; D gene unclear. From germline, CDR1 is LGHNA and CDR2 YSLEER. Trimming left V 0 bases short and J 3 bases short, with 9 bases between. The CDR3 has 15 residues. The CDR3 sequence: CASSQESLYGNTIYF. As DNA, the CDR3 is TGCGCCAGCAGCCAAGAGTCCCTGTATGGAAACACCATATATTTT.

This clonotype was observed at least ten times. The gene calls are TRBV10-3 and TRBJ2-5, with 7 nucleotides matching TRBD1. Trimming removed 6 bases from V and 1 base from J; junction bases left unmatched: 8. In germline, CDR1 is ENHRY, CDR2 SYGVKD. The CDR3 length is 15 residues. DNA of the CDR3: TGTGCCATCAGCGGCTCTGACAGGGCCCAAGAGACCCAGTACTTC. Amino acid sequence: CAISGSDRAQETQYF.

This clonotype appeared many times. The chain recombines TRBV20-1 with TRBJ1-2; D not resolved. Germline V lookup: CDR1 DFQATT, CDR2 SNEGSKA (reference sequence). This CDR3 is 11 amino acids long. CDR3 nucleotide sequence: TGCATGGGAGGGTCTAACTATGGCTACACCTTC. Its protein product is CMGGSNYGYTF.